What follows are 18 T cell receptor beta chains derived from one specimen sequenced in a study of CD8+CD57+ T cells in acquired aplastic anemia (dated by TCRdb to 2016 to 2019). These reads were obtained on an Illumina HiSeq 2000. Profiling of TCR beta VDJ combinations and CDR3 sequences used genomic DNA as the template. TCRdb reran the public reads through fastp at Q25 and MiXCR, keeping productive beta chains. All rows with the same CDR3 protein become a single entry with the most common DNA and genes. A total of under 200,000 distinct CDR3 sequences appear in this sample, about three fifths of them only once. The ten largest clones capture roughly 46% of the sample. Sequencing was carried out using sorted CD4+, CD8+, or CD8+CD57+ T cells (not recorded which) from PBMCs. The receptors stem from a human donor with severe aplastic anemia or a healthy control (not recorded which).

The sample holds a few counts of this clonotype. The rearrangement joins TRBV29-1 to TRBJ1-6; D gene uncertain. This CDR3 is built from 15 residues. The germline gives CDR1 SQVTM, CDR2 ANQGSEA. Trimming removed 1 base at V and 0 bases at J, with 7 bases between. CDR3 sequence (DNA): TGCAGCGTTGAAGGGGGTACCTCCTATAATTCACCCCTCCACTTT. It encodes CSVEGGTSYNSPLHF.

The sample holds many counts of this clonotype. This chain links TRBV20-1 with TRBJ1-2, with 10 bases that match TRBD1. From germline, CDR1 is DFQATT and CDR2 SNEGSKA (reference sequence). The V and J ends lost 3 bases and 6 bases, in that order; junction bases with no gene match: 4. CDR3 size: 13 residues. CDR3 sequence: CSASGTGVDGYTF. In DNA form, the CDR3 reads TGCAGTGCTAGCGGGACAGGGGTCGATGGCTACACCTTC.

The chain combines TRBV2 with TRBJ2-3, with D perhaps TRBD2 (6 bases). CDR3 length: 12 residues. Trimming pared 7 bases from V and 4 bases from J, leaving 9 bases between. Per the germline V gene, CDR1 is SNHLY and CDR2 is FYNNEI. The CDR3 DNA reads as TGTGCCAGCATAGCGGAGCCAGATACGCAGTATTTT. This translates into CASIAEPDTQYF. Based on the CDR3 plus reference TRBV2 and TRBJ2-3, the full variable domain is EPEVTQTPSHQVTQMGQEVILRCVPISNHLYFYWYRQILGQKVEFLVSFYNNEISEKSEIFDDQFSVERPDGSNFTLKIRSTKLEDSAMYFCASIAEPDTQYFGPGTRLTVL.

The chain combines TRBV12-5 with TRBJ1-1; the D gene is possibly TRBD1 (5 bases). The CDR3 is made up of 13 amino acids. The V gene's germline CDR1 is LGHNT and CDR2 FRNRAP. CDR3 nucleotide sequence: TGTGCCAGCCACCCCCCGGGACACACTGAAGCTTTCTTT. Translated, it gives CASHPPGHTEAFF.

CDR3 DNA sequence: TGTGCCAGCAGTTTAGCATCAAACGTTCAAGAGACCCAGTACTTC. This translates into CASSLASNVQETQYF. The chain uses TRBV12-3 or TRBV12-4 and TRBJ2-7; the D is unclear. The end of the DNA is better explained by TRBJ2-5, so the J call may be wrong. This CDR3 spans 15 amino acids.

The chain recombines TRBV7-2 with TRBJ2-5; D is undetermined. CDR1 and CDR2 (germline): SGHTA, FQGNSA. Trimming took off 2 bases at V and 4 bases at J, with 11 bases between the two ends. This CDR3 has 14 amino acids. The CDR3 nucleotides read TGTGCCAGCAGCTTACTGACCTGGCGAGAGACCCAGTACTTC. Protein product: CASSLLTWRETQYF.

Notes on this clonotype: One end of the junction is discordant with germline, which a read error may explain. The V gene is TRBV20-1, the J gene TRBJ1-3; maybe TRBD1 (5 bases). The CDR3 length is 14 residues. The germline gives CDR1 DFQATT, CDR2 SNEGSKA (reference sequence). The CDR3 protein is CSARPRVSGNTIYF. The CDR3 DNA sequence: TGCAGCGCTAGACCCAGGGTCTCTGGAAACACCATATATTTT.

The chain is built from TRBV7-9 and TRBJ1-2, with 7 bases that match TRBD1. Unmatched junction bases numbered 6, after V lost 5 bases and J lost 3 bases. This CDR3 contains 14 residues. Germline-derived CDR1 and CDR2 are SEHNR and FQNEAQ (reference sequence). The CDR3: CASSEGQSYYGYTF. In DNA, the CDR3 is TGTGCCAGCAGCGAGGGACAGTCCTACTATGGCTACACCTTC.

The rearrangement joins TRBV20-1 to TRBJ2-5; 7 bases are shared with TRBD1. This CDR3 has 12 amino acids. The V gene end was trimmed by 5 bases and the J gene end by 8 bases; junction bases not matched to a gene: 8. Germline V gene lookup returns CDR1 DFQATT and CDR2 SNEGSKA (reference sequence). The CDR3 DNA reads TGCAGTGCTGGGGACAGACAGGGTACCCAGTACTTC. Residues: CSAGDRQGTQYF.

This clonotype was counted once. The junction and the germline gene differ at one end; a read error may be behind it. This chain links TRBV15 with TRBJ1-2; tentative D call: TRBD1 (5 bases). The CDR3 covers 16 residues. Germline CDR1 reads LNHNV; CDR2 reads YYDKDF (reference sequence). The DNA for the CDR3 is TGTGCCACCAGCAGAGATCACGGGGGGACTAACTATGGCTACGCCTTC. This sequence encodes CATSRDHGGTNYGYAF.

This clonotype has a count of ten or more. The junction departs from germline at one end; a sequencing error may be responsible. This chain links TRBV5-5 with TRBJ2-3; 7 bases are shared with TRBD2. The CDR3 runs to 15 residues. The V gene's germline CDR1 is SGHKS and CDR2 YYEKEE (reference sequence). The CDR3 region has the DNA TGTGCCAGCAGTTTGGGGGGAGGGAGCAGGGATACGCAGTATTTT. Translated, it gives CASSLGGGSRDTQYF.

This chain connects TRBV10-3 to TRBJ1-2, with TRBD1 matching over 7 bases. This CDR3 region has 15 residues. After removal of 10 bases from V and 4 bases from J, the junction contained 15 bases not matched to a gene. Germline V gives CDR1 ENHRY, CDR2 SYGVKD. The CDR3 nucleotides read TGTGCCACTAATCACAGGGGACCCGAATCCTATGGCTACACCTTC. Amino acids: CATNHRGPESYGYTF.

Only a few counts were recorded for this clonotype. V is TRBV20-1 and J is TRBJ1-2, with D unclear. Trimming shortened V by 0 bases and J by 6 bases, and 8 bases separated the two germline ends. The CDR3 has 12 amino acids. Germline CDR1 DFQATT, CDR2 SNEGSKA (reference sequence). The CDR3: CSARDEGNGYTF. The CDR3 bases are TGCAGTGCTAGAGATGAGGGAAATGGCTACACCTTC.

The chain joins TRBV7-8 to TRBJ1-6, with a weak D call TRBD1 (5 bases). V was clipped by 1 base and J by 10 bases, with 14 bases between them. The CDR3 is 15 amino acids. Germline values: CDR1 SGHVS, CDR2 FQNEAQ. The CDR3 region is CASSLDVGVGSPLHF. The CDR3 region has the DNA TGTGCCAGCAGCTTAGACGTAGGGGTAGGGTCACCCCTCCACTTT.

The chain combines TRBV5-8 with TRBJ2-2; 13 bases are a match to TRBD2. This CDR3 has 17 amino acids. With 0 bases clipped from V and 7 bases from J, the junction kept 6 bases outside the gene matches. Germline V gene sequence: CDR1 SGHTS, CDR2 YDEGEE. CDR3: CASSLEGLAGFGGELFF. In nucleotides, the CDR3 is TGTGCCAGCAGCTTGGAGGGACTAGCGGGGTTCGGCGGGGAGCTGTTTTTT.

V is TRBV5-1 and J is TRBJ1-2; 10 nucleotides align to TRBD1. V trimming: 3 bases; J trimming: 8 bases; junction bases outside the gene matches: 10. CDR1 SGHRS and CDR2 YFSETQ come from the germline V gene. The CDR3 covers 15 residues. The CDR3 sequence: CASSSAGQGVSGYTF. The CDR3 nucleotides are TGCGCCAGCAGCTCTGCAGGACAGGGGGTATCGGGCTACACCTTC.

This clonotype was counted ten times or more. The chain links TRBV7-8 to TRBJ1-1; D is ambiguous. This CDR3 is built from 13 residues. Germline V gene lookup returns CDR1 SGHVS and CDR2 FQNEAQ. Trimming took 2 bases from V and 1 from J, leaving 5 bases between them. Written as DNA, the CDR3 is TGTGCCAGCAGCTTAATGGGGAACACTGAAGCTTTCTTT. The encoded protein is CASSLMGNTEAFF.

This clonotype has a handful of counts. The V gene is TRBV7-9, the J gene TRBJ2-7, with 7 bases identical to TRBD1. This CDR3 has 14 residues. Trimming took 3 bases from V and 5 from J; bases not matched to a gene: 7. Germline V gene data show CDR1 as SEHNR and CDR2 as FQNEAQ (reference sequence). CDR3 nucleotide sequence: TGTGCCAGCAGCTTCGGCGACAGGGCCGACGAGCAGTACTTC. It translates to CASSFGDRADEQYF. Using reference TRBV7-9 and TRBJ2-7 for the parts outside the CDR3, the full variable domain is DTGVSQNPRHKITKRGQNVTFRCDPISEHNRLYWYRQTLGQGPEFLTYFQNEAQLEKSRLLSDRFSAERPKGSFSTLEIQRTEQGDSAMYLCASSFGDRADEQYFGPGTRLTVT.